One sample yielded the 13 T cell receptor beta chains listed below, sequenced in a study of post-analysis software for immune sequencing data. Study-wide findings and caveats: With TRBV5-6, TRBV5-1 and TRBV20-1 included, about five TRBV segments were more frequent in patients than in controls.

Incorporated into the TCR beta cDNA libraries were unique molecular identifiers, which served to reduce PCR and sequencing biases. TCRdb reprocessed the PCR reads via MiXCR and lists one record per CDR3 protein. Here the sample spans about 540,000 distinct CDR3 sequences, 34% being singletons. Their antigen targets remain unknown. Sequenced input: blood. All receptors come from a girl under 18 with multiple sclerosis.

The rearrangement joins TRBV7-8 to TRBJ2-7; 9 bases fit TRBD1. J was trimmed by 3 bases and V by 6 bases; bases with no gene match: 6. Germline lookup yields CDR1 SGHVS and CDR2 FQNEAQ. The CDR3 is 14 residues long. CDR3 sequence reads: CASRIKGQGYEQYF. CDR3 in DNA: TGTGCCAGCAGAATAAAGGGACAGGGCTACGAGCAGTACTTC. The whole variable domain, remainder taken from reference TRBV7-8 and TRBJ2-7, is GAGVSQSPRYKVAKRGQDVALRCDPISGHVSLFWYQQALGQGPEFLTYFQNEAQLDKSGLPSDRFFAERPEGSVSTLKIQRTQQEDSAVYLCASRIKGQGYEQYFGPGTRLTVT.

The chain employs TRBV3-1 and TRBJ2-3; D unclear. The CDR3 covers 13 residues. Per the germline V gene, CDR1 is LGHDT and CDR2 is YNNKEL (reference sequence). Trimming cost V 5 bases and J 3 bases, with 9 bases left between them. CDR3: CASSSINTDTQYF. The CDR3 DNA follows: TGTGCCAGCAGCTCGATTAATACAGATACGCAGTATTTT.

The chain combines TRBV5-1 with TRBJ2-3; D is unclear. CDR1 and CDR2 from the germline V gene are SGHRS and YFSETQ. The CDR3 totals 15 residues. The V end lost 0 bases, the J end lost 0 bases, and 8 bases lay between the germline ends. The DNA of the CDR3 is TGCGCCAGCAGCTTGGCGGCAGCAAGCACAGATACGCAGTATTTT. Amino acids: CASSLAAASTDTQYF.

V usage is TRBV5-1 and J usage is TRBJ2-1; 9 positions match TRBD1. Trimming cost V 1 base and J 3 bases; bases outside gene matches: 5. In germline, CDR1 is SGHRS, CDR2 YFSETQ. The CDR3 is 16 amino acids. CDR3 protein: CASSLTGGALYNEQFF. CDR3 nucleotides: TGCGCCAGCAGCTTGACAGGGGGCGCGCTCTACAATGAGCAGTTCTTC.

This clonotype was detected a few times. The chain uses TRBV12-3 or TRBV12-4 and TRBJ2-1; 8 bases match TRBD1. The CDR3 spans 15 residues. After removal of 5 bases from V and 9 bases from J, the junction contained 12 bases not matched to a gene. The CDR3 protein is CASSTPGQVYGEQFF. The CDR3 DNA reads as TGTGCCAGCAGTACACCGGGACAGGTCTATGGTGAGCAGTTCTTC.

This chain joins TRBV5-1 and TRBJ2-5, with 11 positions matching TRBD1. The CDR3 is made up of 14 amino acids. The ends lost 6 bases at V and 12 bases at J; junction bases unmatched: 13. Germline CDR1 and CDR2: SGHRS and YFSETQ. This CDR3 reads CASTSGTGGSREYF. In nucleotides, the CDR3 is TGCGCCAGCACCTCCGGGACAGGGGGTAGTCGGGAGTACTTC.

V gene TRBV20-1 combines with J gene TRBJ1-2; TRBD1 aligns across 9 bases. V lost 3 bases and J lost 5; bases outside the gene matches: 7. The CDR3 has 14 residues. In germline, CDR1 is DFQATT, CDR2 SNEGSKA (reference sequence). The CDR3: CSASRRDRDYGYTF. CDR3 in DNA: TGCAGTGCTAGCCGCCGGGACAGGGATTATGGCTACACCTTC.

This clonotype was picked up a small number of times. The chain couples TRBV5-1 to TRBJ2-5, with D perhaps TRBD1 (6 bases). Matching the DNA end better, TRBJ2-7 makes the J call doubtful. This CDR3 region has 15 residues. From germline, CDR1 is SGHRS and CDR2 YFSETQ. The CDR3 region is CASSLAAGEYYEQYF. In DNA, the CDR3 is TGCGCCAGCAGCTTGGCGGCAGGGGAATACTACGAGCAGTACTTC.

This clonotype was counted a few times. This chain uses TRBV5-5 with TRBJ2-7; D possibly uses TRBD1 or TRBD2 (6 bases each). Trimming left V 4 bases short and J 9 bases short, with 20 bases between. This CDR3 region has 14 residues. Germline CDR1 SGHKS, CDR2 YYEKEE (reference sequence). Here the CDR3 DNA reads TGTGCCAGCAGCAAAGACATGGGGGGCTCGCGGCAGTACTTC. Amino acid sequence: CASSKDMGGSRQYF.

This chain links TRBV7-9 with TRBJ2-5; D is uncertain. Trimming shortened V by 5 bases and J by 2 bases, and 21 bases separated the two germline ends. The CDR3 has 17 residues. In germline, CDR1 is SEHNR, CDR2 FQNEAQ (reference sequence). The CDR3 sequence: CASSVRTELAIQETQYF. CDR3 DNA sequence: TGTGCCAGCAGCGTTCGGACGGAGCTTGCGATTCAAGAGACCCAGTACTTC.

The chain employs TRBV6-5 and TRBJ2-7; no definite D call. The J call could be wrong; TRBJ2-5 is a better fit for the DNA end. CDR1 is MNHEY, CDR2 SVGAGI, per germline. CDR3 length: 14 residues. The CDR3 coding sequence is TGTGCCAGCAGTAGAAGCAGAGATGGGGAGACCCAGTACTTC. Amino acid sequence: CASSRSRDGETQYF.

In this sample, this clonotype turned up once. This sequence joins TRBV6-6 and TRBJ1-5, with no clear D. Germline CDR1 MNHNY, CDR2 SVGAGI (reference sequence). Deletions cut 6 bases from V and 4 bases from J, with 10 bases between. The CDR3 runs to 13 residues. CDR3 region: CASRLAVNQPQHF. The CDR3 bases are TGTGCCAGCAGGCTGGCAGTTAATCAGCCCCAGCATTTT.

The J gene is TRBJ2-1, the V gene TRBV6-6; the match to TRBD2 covers 9 bases. Germline V gene sequence: CDR1 MNHNY, CDR2 SVGAGI (reference sequence). The length of the CDR3 is 15 residues. J was trimmed by 4 bases and V by 6 bases; bases with no gene match: 7. CDR3 in amino acids: CASSGVAGAYNEQFF. The CDR3 coding sequence is TGTGCCAGCAGCGGAGTAGCGGGGGCTTACAATGAGCAGTTCTTC.